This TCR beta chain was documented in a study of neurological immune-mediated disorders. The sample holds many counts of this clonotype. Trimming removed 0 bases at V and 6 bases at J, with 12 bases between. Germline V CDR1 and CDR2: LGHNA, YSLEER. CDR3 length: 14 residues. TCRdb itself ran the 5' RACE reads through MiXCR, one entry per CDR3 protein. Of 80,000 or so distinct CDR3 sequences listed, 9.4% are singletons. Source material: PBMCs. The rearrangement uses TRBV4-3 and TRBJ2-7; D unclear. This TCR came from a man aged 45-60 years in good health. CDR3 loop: CASSQDSRVGEQYF. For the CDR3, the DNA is TGCGCCAGCAGCCAAGATTCCCGGGTTGGCGAGCAGTACTTC.